The 30 T cell receptor beta chains presented below share a single source sample, sequenced in a study of CD8 T cells in Susac syndrome. Reverse transcription of roughly 0.5 to 1 ug RNA was carried out with random hexamers. TCRdb reprocessed the immunoSEQ multiplex PCR reads with MiXCR, giving one entry per CDR3 protein. The profile shows some 190,000 distinct CDR3 sequences, less than 95% of them singletons. The sample comprised CD4+ T cells from PBMCs. Source of these receptors: a human donor in good health.

The rearrangement uses TRBV20-1 and TRBJ1-2, with TRBD1 identical over 10 bases. The CDR3 contains 13 residues. Trimming cost V 5 bases and J 3 bases; bases outside gene matches: 3. Germline-derived CDR1 and CDR2 are DFQATT and SNEGSKA (reference sequence). The DNA of the CDR3 is TGCAGTGCTGCGGGACAGGGGCACTATGGCTACACCTTC. Translating it yields CSAAGQGHYGYTF.

The rearrangement uses TRBV6-2 or TRBV6-3 and TRBJ2-3; TRBD2 aligns across 10 bases. CDR1 is MNHEY and CDR2 is SVGEGT in the germline V gene. The CDR3 sequence is 15 residues long. The ends lost 4 bases at V and 4 bases at J; junction bases unmatched: 5. The CDR3 DNA reads as TGTGCCAGCAGTTCTCCTAGCGGGAGAGCAGATACGCAGTATTTT. Amino acid sequence: CASSSPSGRADTQYF.

The chain employs TRBV7-9 and TRBJ1-2; D is unclear. The length of the CDR3 is 12 residues. V was shortened by 1 base and J by 7 bases, with 7 bases between the two germline ends. CDR1 is SEHNR, CDR2 FQNEAQ, per germline (reference sequence). The CDR3 nucleotides are TGTGCCAGCAGCTTAGGGGCCAGTGGCTACACCTTC. Translating it yields CASSLGASGYTF.

This chain connects TRBV20-1 to TRBJ1-4; TRBD1 agrees at 8 bases. The CDR3 totals 15 residues. The germline V gene encodes CDR1 DFQATT and CDR2 SNEGSKA (reference sequence). With 0 bases clipped from V and 10 bases from J, the junction kept 10 bases outside the gene matches. Here the CDR3 DNA reads TGCAGTGCTAGAGATACCGGACAGGGAGGTGGAAAACTGTTTTTT. Translated, it gives CSARDTGQGGGKLFF.

The gene calls are TRBV29-1 and TRBJ1-1; D is unclear. The CDR3 extends over 11 amino acids. The ends were cut back, 6 bases at V and 0 bases at J, with 5 bases in the middle. Germline V gene data show CDR1 as SQVTM and CDR2 as ANQGSEA. The DNA of the CDR3 is TGCAGCGTCTCACTGAACACTGAAGCTTTCTTT. It codes for CSVSLNTEAFF.

V gene TRBV4-3 combines with J gene TRBJ2-1, with a possible D match to TRBD1 (6 bases). Germline loops: CDR1 LGHNA, CDR2 YSLEER. V was trimmed by 4 bases and J by 3 bases, leaving 16 bases between them. This CDR3 is 16 amino acids long. For the CDR3, the DNA is TGCGCCAGCAGCCCTAGCCCAGTAGGGGGCTACAATGAGCAGTTCTTC. Its translation: CASSPSPVGGYNEQFF.

The V and J genes are TRBV14 and TRBJ2-1, with 8 bases fitting TRBD2. Germline assignment: CDR1 SGHDN and CDR2 FVKESK. V was pared by 5 bases and J by 9 bases, with 9 bases of the junction left unmatched. CDR3 length: 14 residues. The CDR3 coding sequence is TGTGCCAGCAGCAGGGCTAGCGGGCTCAGTGAGCAGTTCTTC. This codes for CASSRASGLSEQFF.

A single count supports this clonotype. The rearrangement joins TRBV20-1 to TRBJ2-5; possibly TRBD1 for D (5 bases). The CDR3 runs to 12 residues. The V end lost 5 bases, the J end lost 2 bases, and 9 bases lay between the germline ends. The germline V gene encodes CDR1 DFQATT and CDR2 SNEGSKA (reference sequence). The CDR3 DNA sequence: TGCAGTGCTCCCAGACAGCAAGAGACCCAGTACTTC. This codes for CSAPRQQETQYF.

This chain connects TRBV30 to TRBJ1-2; D call uncertain. Trimming removed 0 bases from V and 1 base from J, with 3 bases in between. Germline V CDR1 and CDR2: GTSNPN, SVGIG (reference sequence). This CDR3 is 12 amino acids long. CDR3 coding DNA: TGTGCCTGGAGTGTAAATAACTATGGCTACACCTTC. This codes for CAWSVNNYGYTF.

CDR3 amino acids: CASRSLTGRGYGYTF. CDR3 DNA: TGTGCCAGTCGGTCCCTCACAGGGCGAGGCTATGGCTACACCTTC. The gene calls are TRBV4-2 and TRBJ1-2; D perhaps matches TRBD1 (6 bases). Trimming removed 9 bases at V and 4 bases at J, with 21 bases between. From germline, CDR1 is LGHNA and CDR2 YNFKEQ. CDR3 length equals 15 residues.

The chain links TRBV12-3 or TRBV12-4 to TRBJ2-1; 7 nucleotides line up with TRBD2. V trimming: 4 bases; J trimming: 7 bases; junction bases outside the gene matches: 13. The CDR3 length is 16 residues. For the CDR3, the DNA is TGTGCCAGCAGTTCCCCGCGGTGGGAGGGCCGGAATGAGCAGTTCTTC. It yields the protein CASSSPRWEGRNEQFF.

This chain connects TRBV20-1 to TRBJ2-3; TRBD2 might be the D (5 bases). V was clipped by 5 bases and J by 2 bases, with 14 bases between them. Germline CDR1 DFQATT, CDR2 SNEGSKA (reference sequence). This CDR3 is built from 14 residues. This CDR3 is CSADPSGPTDTQYF. DNA of the CDR3: TGCAGTGCTGATCCCAGCGGCCCCACAGATACGCAGTATTTT.

The chain recombines TRBV4-2 with TRBJ1-3; D uncertain. V lost 0 bases, J lost 1 base, and 16 bases lay in between. Germline V CDR1 and CDR2: LGHNA, YNFKEQ. The CDR3 sequence is 18 residues long. Here the CDR3 DNA reads TGTGCCAGCAGCCAAGATCTGGTGGTGGAGGGATCTGGAAACACCATATATTTT. Amino acids: CASSQDLVVEGSGNTIYF.

The chain carries TRBV5-1 and TRBJ2-3, with D tentatively TRBD1 (6 bases). V was cut by 1 base and J by 3 bases, with 9 bases left in between. Germline-derived CDR1 and CDR2 are SGHRS and YFSETQ. The CDR3 covers 14 residues. The CDR3 nucleotides are TGCGCCAGCAGCTTGCAGGGGAGTACAGATACGCAGTATTTT. Translating it yields CASSLQGSTDTQYF.

The chain uses TRBV7-9 and TRBJ2-3; 13 bases align to TRBD2. CDR1 is SEHNR, CDR2 FQNEAQ, per germline (reference sequence). V lost 2 bases, J lost 4 bases, and 6 bases stayed unmatched. The CDR3 consists of 17 residues. The CDR3 loop is CASSLTSGRAGADTQYF. The CDR3 nucleotides read TGTGCCAGCAGCTTAACTAGCGGGAGGGCCGGGGCAGATACGCAGTATTTT.

The rearrangement uses TRBV7-9 and TRBJ2-7; 10 bases are a match to TRBD1. The trim removed 1 base at V and 5 bases at J, leaving 5 bases unmatched. The CDR3 length is 15 residues. CDR1 and CDR2 from the germline V gene are SEHNR and FQNEAQ (reference sequence). CDR3 protein: CASSLVGDRGNEQYF. CDR3 in DNA: TGTGCCAGCAGCTTAGTCGGGGACAGGGGTAACGAGCAGTACTTC.

The chain recombines TRBV4-3 with TRBJ1-2; tentative D call: TRBD1 (6 bases). The CDR3 covers 14 residues. The ends were cut back, 4 bases at V and 1 base at J, with 10 bases in the middle. Germline lookup yields CDR1 LGHNA and CDR2 YSLEER. The CDR3 loop is CASSLRGNNYGYTF. As DNA, the CDR3 is TGCGCCAGCAGCCTAAGGGGGAATAACTATGGCTACACCTTC.

The chain combines TRBV20-1 with TRBJ2-1, with 9 nucleotides matching TRBD1. The CDR3 contains 14 residues. Germline CDR1 reads DFQATT; CDR2 reads SNEGSKA (reference sequence). V dropped 5 bases and J dropped 3; count of bases not matched to a gene: 5. The CDR3: CSALSGQGYNEQFF. CDR3 bases: TGCAGTGCTCTATCGGGACAGGGCTACAATGAGCAGTTCTTC.

V gene TRBV3-1 combines with J gene TRBJ2-7, with TRBD2 matching over 9 bases. Germline V gene sequence: CDR1 LGHDT, CDR2 YNNKEL (reference sequence). The ends lost 4 bases at V and 4 bases at J; junction bases unmatched: 5. The CDR3 is 14 residues long. CDR3 sequence reads: CASSLRTSEYEQYF. The CDR3 nucleotides read TGTGCCAGCAGCCTGAGGACTAGCGAGTACGAGCAGTACTTC.

The CDR3 bases are TGTGCCAGCAGTTTCCCGGGCCGGGCCCGGAAATTCACAGATACGCAGTATTTT. This gives the protein CASSFPGRARKFTDTQYF. The chain is built from TRBV6-2 or TRBV6-3 and TRBJ2-3; D is unclear. Germline CDR1 and CDR2: MNHEY and SVGEGT. V was cut by 4 bases and J by 2 bases, with 22 bases left in between. This CDR3 spans 18 amino acids.

The chain is built from TRBV4-3 and TRBJ2-1, with D possibly TRBD2 on 5 matching bases. The length of the CDR3 is 16 residues. With 1 base removed from V and 5 bases from J, the gap between germline ends came to 15 bases. Per the germline V gene, CDR1 is LGHNA and CDR2 is YSLEER. The CDR3 region is CASSQGTGWRDNEQFF. In nucleotides, the CDR3 is TGCGCCAGCAGCCAAGGGACGGGCTGGCGGGACAATGAGCAGTTCTTC.

The J gene is TRBJ2-1, the V gene TRBV7-2; the match to TRBD2 covers 7 bases. There are 13 residues in the CDR3. V gave up 5 bases and J gave up 7 bases; unmatched junction bases: 5. The germline V gene has CDR1 SGHTA and CDR2 FQGNSA. The DNA for the CDR3 is TGTGCCAGCAGCAAAGAGGGAGGGAATGAGCAGTTCTTC. Its translation is CASSKEGGNEQFF.

The gene calls are TRBV30 and TRBJ2-5; no firm D call. The germline V gene encodes CDR1 GTSNPN and CDR2 SVGIG (reference sequence). This CDR3 comprises 11 residues. Trimming took 1 base from V and 5 from J, leaving 5 bases between them. DNA of the CDR3: TGTGCCTGGAGTGCTGAGGAGACCCAGTACTTC. It translates to CAWSAEETQYF.

V is TRBV28 and J is TRBJ2-5; D is ambiguous. Trimming removed 7 bases from V and 5 bases from J, with 14 bases in between. Germline V gives CDR1 MDHEN, CDR2 SYDVKM. There are 13 residues in the CDR3. CDR3 DNA: TGTGCCAGCAAAGGACGCATTCGGGAGACCCAGTACTTC. It translates to CASKGRIRETQYF.

The CDR3 DNA sequence: TGCAGTGCTAGGGTAGGACAAATGAACACTGAAGCTTTCTTT. Translation: CSARVGQMNTEAFF. J is TRBJ1-1 and V is TRBV20-1; maybe TRBD1 (5 bases). Between the trimmed V and J ends, which lost 3 bases and 0 bases, there was a span of 11 bases. The CDR3 consists of 14 residues. The germline V gene has CDR1 DFQATT and CDR2 SNEGSKA (reference sequence).

The chain carries TRBV29-1 and TRBJ2-3; tentatively, D is TRBD1 (6 bases). The CDR3 has 14 amino acids. The ends were cut back, 3 bases at V and 0 bases at J, with 10 bases in the middle. The V gene's germline CDR1 is SQVTM and CDR2 ANQGSEA. CDR3 DNA sequence: TGCAGCGTTGATCTGAGGGGGAGCACAGATACGCAGTATTTT. Its translation is CSVDLRGSTDTQYF.

This clonotype was found once. V and J are TRBV4-3 and TRBJ2-7; D remains unclear. V was trimmed by 1 base and J by 2 bases, leaving 6 bases between them. Germline lookup yields CDR1 LGHNA and CDR2 YSLEER. The CDR3 extends over 13 amino acids. CDR3 protein: CASSQARAYEQYF. The CDR3 DNA reads TGCGCCAGCAGCCAAGCCCGGGCCTACGAGCAGTACTTC.

V usage is TRBV4-3 and J usage is TRBJ2-1, with D uncertain. CDR1 LGHNA and CDR2 YSLEER come from the germline V gene. V lost 1 base and J 6 bases, leaving 7 bases between the germline ends. The CDR3 sequence is 13 residues long. CDR3 sequence: CASSQGRINEQFF. The DNA for the CDR3 is TGCGCCAGCAGCCAAGGACGGATCAATGAGCAGTTCTTC.

This clonotype was counted a single time. The chain uses TRBV29-1 and TRBJ1-2; no firm D call. The germline V gene encodes CDR1 SQVTM and CDR2 ANQGSEA. The CDR3 sequence is 11 residues long. V lost 6 bases, J lost 7 bases, and 12 bases lay in between. The CDR3 DNA follows: TGCAGCGTCCCTTATACGGGTGGCTACACCTTC. Its protein product is CSVPYTGGYTF.

This rearrangement joins TRBV20-1 to TRBJ2-1, with 11 bases fitting TRBD2. Germline V CDR1 and CDR2: DFQATT, SNEGSKA (reference sequence). The CDR3 extends over 15 amino acids. J lost 5 bases, V lost 5 bases, and 8 bases had no gene match. The CDR3 region is CSAPLAGGRDNEQFF. The DNA of the CDR3 is TGCAGTGCTCCCTTAGCGGGAGGGCGTGACAATGAGCAGTTCTTC.